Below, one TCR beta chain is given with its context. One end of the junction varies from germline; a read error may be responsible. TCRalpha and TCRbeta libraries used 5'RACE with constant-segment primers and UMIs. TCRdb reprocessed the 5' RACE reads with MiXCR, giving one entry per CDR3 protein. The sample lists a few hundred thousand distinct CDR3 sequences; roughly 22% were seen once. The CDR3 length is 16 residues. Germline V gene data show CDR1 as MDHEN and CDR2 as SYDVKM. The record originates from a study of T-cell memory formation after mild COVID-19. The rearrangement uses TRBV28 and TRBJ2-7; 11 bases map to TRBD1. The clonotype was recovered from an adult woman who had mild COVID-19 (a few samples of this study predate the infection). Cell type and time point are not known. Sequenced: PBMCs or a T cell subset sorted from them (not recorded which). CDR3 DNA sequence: TGTGACAGCAGTCCCGGGACAGGGGGAAGCTTGGGCGAGCAGTACTTC. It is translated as CDSSPGTGGSLGEQYF. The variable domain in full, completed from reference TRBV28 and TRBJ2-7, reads DVKVTQSSRYLVKRTGEKVFLECVQDMDHENMFWYRQDPGLGLRLIYFSYDVKMKEKGDIPEGYSVSREKKERFSLILESASTNQTSMYLCDSSPGTGGSLGEQYFGPGTRLTVT.